Each of the 13 T cell receptor beta chains below was sequenced from the same sample in a study of cytomegalovirus exposure and HLA in healthy donors. The primer mix had 60 Vbeta and 13 Jbeta primers. Libraries were prepared by immunoSEQ multiplex PCR; TCRdb keeps only in-frame clonotypes and omits some of them. This sample's clone table lists tens of thousands of clones. The sample was PBMCs. The receptors were sampled from a woman in her forties in good health and CMV-seronegative.

V is TRBV7-9 and J is TRBJ2-7, with 7 bases that match TRBD1. The CDR3 totals 12 residues. Germline V CDR1 and CDR2: SEHNR, FQNEAQ (reference sequence). The junction had 4 bases not matched to a gene; V was cut back by 5 bases and J by 6 bases. The CDR3 DNA is TGTGCCAGCAGCCCTGGGACAGTCGAGCAGTACTTC. Translated: CASSPGTVEQYF. The full variable domain, its missing parts supplied by reference TRBV7-9 and TRBJ2-7, is DTGVSQNPRHKITKRGQNVTFRCDPISEHNRLYWYRQTLGQGPEFLTYFQNEAQLEKSRLLSDRFSAERPKGSFSTLEIQRTEQGDSAMYLCASSPGTVEQYFGPGTRLTVT.

This chain connects TRBV15 to TRBJ1-5; D is ambiguous. This CDR3 has 15 amino acids. The germline V gene has CDR1 LNHNV and CDR2 YYDKDF (reference sequence). The V end was cut by 6 bases, the J end by 0 bases, with 12 bases between. Written as DNA, the CDR3 is TGTGCCACCAGAGGCCAAGGACTTAGCAATCAGCCCCAGCATTTT. Translation gives CATRGQGLSNQPQHF.

The chain has TRBV4-2 and TRBJ2-5; 11 nucleotides agree with TRBD2. CDR1 is LGHNA and CDR2 is YNFKEQ in the germline V gene. The junction had 11 bases not matched to a gene; V was cut back by 0 bases and J by 8 bases. This CDR3 contains 17 residues. The CDR3 sequence: CASSQEGSGRGRGTQYF. The CDR3 region has the DNA TGTGCCAGCAGCCAAGAGGGTAGCGGGAGGGGCCGGGGAACCCAGTACTTC.

The chain recombines TRBV18 with TRBJ1-1, with a tentative D call TRBD1 (6 bases). Trimming took 6 bases from V and 0 from J, leaving 20 bases between them. Per germline, CDR1 KGHSH and CDR2 LQKENI. This CDR3 is 17 amino acids long. The DNA of the CDR3 is TGTGCCAGCTCGTCCAACGGGGGCGGGGGTCTGAACACTGAAGCTTTCTTT. Encoded protein: CASSSNGGGGLNTEAFF.

The chain uses TRBV6-5 and TRBJ1-2; D is perhaps TRBD1 (6 bases). The CDR3 loop spans 13 amino acids. CDR1 and CDR2 from the germline V gene are MNHEY and SVGAGI. With 2 bases removed from V and 7 bases from J, the gap between germline ends came to 11 bases. CDR3 sequence: CASSYQQGGGYTF. CDR3 sequence (DNA): TGTGCCAGCAGTTACCAACAGGGTGGTGGCTACACCTTC.

This chain joins TRBV5-1 and TRBJ1-4; no clear D gene. The CDR3 runs to 15 residues. Germline CDR1 reads SGHRS; CDR2 reads YFSETQ. Trimming stripped 4 bases from V and 0 bases from J, with 10 bases between. In DNA, the CDR3 is TGCGCCAGCAGCCCCCGCGGCGCAACTAATGAAAAACTGTTTTTT. This codes for CASSPRGATNEKLFF.

The genes are TRBV7-2 and TRBJ2-7; 9 positions match TRBD2. The trim removed 1 base at V and 6 bases at J, leaving 1 base unmatched. The CDR3 runs to 13 residues. Germline V gene sequence: CDR1 SGHTA, CDR2 FQGNSA. The CDR3 region is CASSLGGRVEQYF. Here the CDR3 DNA reads TGTGCCAGCAGCTTAGGCGGGAGGGTCGAGCAGTACTTC.

The genes are TRBV5-4 and TRBJ2-5, with 10 bases that match TRBD2. The V segment lost 4 bases and the J segment 5 bases; nucleotides outside the gene matches: 8. Germline V gene sequence: CDR1 SGHNT, CDR2 YYREEE (reference sequence). There are 15 residues in the CDR3. The CDR3 DNA follows: TGTGCCAGCAGCGACCTAGCGGGAGTTTTCGAGACCCAGTACTTC. Protein: CASSDLAGVFETQYF.

The chain uses TRBV2 and TRBJ2-7, with D possibly TRBD1 on 5 matching bases. Germline V lookup: CDR1 SNHLY, CDR2 FYNNEI. Trimming stripped 10 bases from V and 8 bases from J, with 21 bases between. This CDR3 has 13 amino acids. In nucleotides, the CDR3 is TGTGCCATAACCCACAGGTCCCTACTGAAGCAGTACTTC. Its protein is CAITHRSLLKQYF.

The V and J genes are TRBV18 and TRBJ2-2; D gene uncertain. The CDR3 spans 17 residues. With 3 bases removed from V and 0 bases from J, the gap between germline ends came to 14 bases. CDR1 is KGHSH, CDR2 LQKENI, per germline. CDR3 residues: CASSPSIAPSNTGELFF. The CDR3 coding sequence is TGTGCCAGCTCACCCTCGATAGCCCCTTCGAACACCGGGGAGCTGTTTTTT.

The chain carries TRBV19 and TRBJ2-2; 7 bases agree with TRBD2. The CDR3 totals 12 residues. In germline, CDR1 is LNHDA, CDR2 SQIVND (reference sequence). CDR3 residues: CGAGAFVGELFF. The CDR3 region has the DNA TGTGGGGCGGGAGCGTTTGTCGGGGAGCTGTTTTTT.

This chain uses TRBV7-9 with TRBJ2-2; 7 nucleotides align to TRBD1. CDR1 and CDR2 from the germline V gene are SEHNR and FQNEAQ (reference sequence). CDR3 length: 15 amino acids. The trim removed 5 bases at V and 1 base at J, leaving 4 bases unmatched. This chain's CDR3 is CASSAWTGNTGELFF. CDR3 coding DNA: TGTGCCAGCAGCGCTTGGACAGGGAACACCGGGGAGCTGTTTTTT.

The chain carries TRBV29-1 and TRBJ1-4, with D unresolved. The CDR3 is 14 amino acids. CDR1 is SQVTM, CDR2 ANQGSEA, per germline. V shed 0 bases and J shed 8 bases, with 13 bases lying between them. DNA of the CDR3: TGCAGCGTTGAAGATGTGGAGGATCAGGAAAAACTGTTTTTT. Translation gives CSVEDVEDQEKLFF.